Below are 32 T cell receptor beta chains sequenced from a single sample in a study of T cell responses to AZD1222 COVID-19 vaccine. Only in-frame clones appear in the TCRdb table, and some are missing; sequencing was by immunoSEQ multiplex PCR. This table holds about 99,000 clones, approximately 91% found once. The sequencing used peripheral blood, collected on day 0 of AZD1222 vaccination. The receptors here all came from an adult in good health.

The chain is built from TRBV11-1 and TRBJ2-1; D not resolved. With 1 base removed from V and 0 bases from J, the gap between germline ends came to 7 bases. The germline gives CDR1 SGHAT, CDR2 FQDESV (reference sequence). The CDR3 is 15 residues long. CDR3 sequence: CASSLDGRSYNEQFF. The CDR3 bases are TGTGCCAGCAGCTTAGATGGCCGCTCCTACAATGAGCAGTTCTTC.

The chain recombines TRBV5-1 with TRBJ1-4, with TRBD1 as a possible D gene (5 bases). The CDR3 loop spans 18 amino acids. The germline V gene has CDR1 SGHRS and CDR2 YFSETQ. Trimming removed 4 bases from V and 8 bases from J, with 27 bases in between. The DNA of the CDR3 is TGCGCCAGCAGCGGGACGGGTCTTAAATCCACCCCTGACGAAAAACTGTTTTTT. This codes for CASSGTGLKSTPDEKLFF.

The chain is built from TRBV7-8 and TRBJ2-7; D may be TRBD1 (7 bases). Trimming cost V 5 bases and J 2 bases, with 13 bases left between them. CDR1 and CDR2 (germline): SGHVS, FQNEAQ. CDR3 length equals 14 residues. Written as DNA, the CDR3 is TGTGCCAGCAGCGCCCGGGGGACAGCCTACGAGCAGTACTTC. Translated: CASSARGTAYEQYF.

V is TRBV7-8 and J is TRBJ1-2; TRBD1 might be the D (5 bases). V was cut by 5 bases and J by 2 bases, with 21 bases left in between. The germline V gene has CDR1 SGHVS and CDR2 FQNEAQ. The CDR3 runs to 17 residues. CDR3 region: CASSPYRTTPRNYGYTF. DNA for the CDR3: TGTGCCAGCAGCCCCTACCGGACAACACCAAGGAACTATGGCTACACCTTC.

This rearrangement joins TRBV5-5 to TRBJ1-1; a weak D match, TRBD1 (6 bases). In germline, CDR1 is SGHKS, CDR2 YYEKEE (reference sequence). Trimming pared 4 bases from V and 1 base from J, leaving 17 bases between. The CDR3 is 16 residues long. CDR3 sequence reads: CASSPWWGRGNTEAFF. CDR3 nucleotides: TGTGCCAGCAGCCCATGGTGGGGCAGGGGGAACACTGAAGCTTTCTTT.

The genes are TRBV7-3 and TRBJ2-3, with D perhaps matching TRBD2 (5 bases). Germline V gene lookup returns CDR1 SGHTA and CDR2 FQGTGA. Deletions cut 4 bases from V and 2 bases from J, with 13 bases between. The CDR3 sequence is 15 residues long. The CDR3 protein is CASSYGSGYTDTQYF. Written as DNA, the CDR3 is TGTGCCAGCAGCTACGGTTCGGGGTACACAGATACGCAGTATTTT. Full variable domain (rest looked up from reference TRBV7-3 and TRBJ2-3): GAGVSQTPSNKVTEKGKYVELRCDPISGHTALYWYRQSLGQGPEFLIYFQGTGAADDSGLPNDRFFAVRPEGSVSTLKIQRTERGDSAVYLCASSYGSGYTDTQYFGPGTRLTVL.

The CDR3 DNA follows: TGTGCCAGCAGTCCTGTAGGAGGGAACGAGCAGTACTTC. It yields the protein CASSPVGGNEQYF. This chain joins TRBV12-3 or TRBV12-4 and TRBJ2-7, with TRBD2 as a possible D gene (6 bases). The CDR3 runs to 13 residues. Between the trimmed V and J ends, which lost 5 bases and 5 bases, there was a span of 13 bases.

This chain connects TRBV30 to TRBJ2-2; D remains ambiguous. Trimming removed 0 bases from V and 5 bases from J, with 13 bases in between. There are 15 residues in the CDR3. Per the germline V gene, CDR1 is GTSNPN and CDR2 is SVGIG (reference sequence). The CDR3 bases are TGTGCCTGGAGTGTACGCCGGAGTGGGACCGGGGAGCTGTTTTTT. It encodes CAWSVRRSGTGELFF.

The chain has TRBV19 and TRBJ2-3; D could derive from TRBD1 or TRBD2 (6 bases each). The CDR3 totals 15 residues. Germline values: CDR1 LNHDA, CDR2 SQIVND (reference sequence). V was cut by 4 bases and J by 1 base, with 12 bases left in between. The CDR3 DNA reads TGTGCCAGTAGTAATTGGAGGGGGGGCACAGATACGCAGTATTTT. Residues: CASSNWRGGTDTQYF.

The chain couples TRBV18 to TRBJ1-2; D is uncertain. The CDR3 has 18 residues. Germline V lookup: CDR1 KGHSH, CDR2 LQKENI. The germline V and J ends were trimmed by 5 bases and 6 bases, with 28 bases remaining between them. In DNA, the CDR3 is TGTGCCAGCTCAGCCCTCGTCCCCCGGGAGGGTACTAAAAATGGCTACACCTTC. Its translation: CASSALVPREGTKNGYTF. The whole variable domain, filled in from reference TRBV18 and TRBJ1-2, reads NAGVMQNPRHLVRRRGQEARLRCSPMKGHSHVYWYRQLPEEGLKFMVYLQKENIIDESGMPKERFSAEFPKEGPSILRIQQVVRGDSAAYFCASSALVPREGTKNGYTFGSGTRLTVV.

This sequence joins TRBV9 and TRBJ2-7; the D is unclear. This CDR3 is 13 amino acids long. Trimming removed 4 bases from V and 6 bases from J, with 14 bases in between. Germline CDR1 reads SGDLS; CDR2 reads YYNGEE. Here the CDR3 DNA reads TGTGCCAGCAGCCCACGGACGAAGGGCGAGCAGTACTTC. Residues: CASSPRTKGEQYF. The full variable domain, completed using reference TRBV9 and TRBJ2-7, is DSGVTQTPKHLITATGQRVTLRCSPRSGDLSVYWYQQSLDQGLQFLIQYYNGEERAKGNILERFSAQQFPDLHSELNLSSLELGDSALYFCASSPRTKGEQYFGPGTRLTVT.

This chain joins TRBV3-1 (or the pseudogene TRBV3-2) and TRBJ1-3; no definite D call. Germline CDR1 and CDR2: LGHDT and YNNKEL (reference sequence). The V end lost 1 base, the J end lost 0 bases, and 7 bases lay between the germline ends. This CDR3 has 15 amino acids. The CDR3 DNA reads TGTGCCAGCAGCCAAGGGGGAAACTCTGGAAACACCATATATTTT. It is translated as CASSQGGNSGNTIYF.

This chain links TRBV6-5 with TRBJ1-4, with a tentative D call TRBD1 (5 bases). CDR3 size: 14 residues. Germline loops: CDR1 MNHEY, CDR2 SVGAGI. V was clipped by 6 bases and J by 6 bases, with 14 bases between them. CDR3 DNA sequence: TGTGCCAGCAGAACCGCCAGGGAGGATGAAAAACTGTTTTTT. Translation gives CASRTAREDEKLFF.

This clone was found once. The chain carries TRBV7-9 and TRBJ1-4, with no clear D. Trimming left V 6 bases short and J 3 bases short, with 14 bases between. Germline V gene lookup returns CDR1 SEHNR and CDR2 FQNEAQ (reference sequence). The CDR3 is 15 residues long. The CDR3 DNA follows: TGTGCCAGCAGTCCGAAACGGGGTCCTAATGAAAAACTGTTTTTT. This encodes CASSPKRGPNEKLFF. The full variable domain, in which reference TRBV7-9 and TRBJ1-4 provide the parts outside the CDR3, is DTGVSQNPRHKITKRGQNVTFRCDPISEHNRLYWYRQTLGQGPEFLTYFQNEAQLEKSRLLSDRFSAERPKGSFSTLEIQRTEQGDSAMYLCASSPKRGPNEKLFFGSGTQLSVL.

The CDR3: CASSLQIYGYTF. The CDR3 DNA sequence: TGTGCCAGCAGCCTACAGATCTATGGCTACACCTTC. The chain employs TRBV5-8 and TRBJ1-2; D unclear. Trimming took off 4 bases at V and 4 bases at J, with 8 bases between the two ends. The CDR3 length is 12 residues. CDR1 and CDR2 from the germline V gene are SGHTS and YDEGEE.

This chain joins TRBV5-1 and TRBJ2-1, with D hard to call. The CDR3 consists of 12 residues. Deletions cut 2 bases from V and 5 bases from J, with 5 bases between. From germline, CDR1 is SGHRS and CDR2 YFSETQ. Here the CDR3 DNA reads TGCGCCAGCAGCTTTAACGACAATGAGCAGTTCTTC. This sequence encodes CASSFNDNEQFF.

This clone was seen more than once but under ten times. This sequence joins TRBV29-1 and TRBJ2-3; D might be TRBD2 (6 bases). V was pared by 2 bases and J by 7 bases, with 10 bases between. Germline V gene lookup returns CDR1 SQVTM and CDR2 ANQGSEA. This CDR3 is 12 amino acids long. The CDR3 DNA follows: TGCAGCGTTGAAAGCGGGTCCAATACGCAGTATTTT. It translates to CSVESGSNTQYF.

The chain has TRBV7-6 and TRBJ1-5, with D maybe TRBD1 (6 bases). Trimming pared 5 bases from V and 0 bases from J, leaving 20 bases between. Germline V lookup: CDR1 SGHVS, CDR2 FNYEAQ. The CDR3 runs 18 residues. The chain's CDR3 is CASSPGGGGPYSNQPQHF. The CDR3 region has the DNA TGTGCCAGCAGCCCGGGAGGAGGGGGGCCGTATAGCAATCAGCCCCAGCATTTT.

The V call is TRBV6-2 or TRBV6-3, the J call TRBJ2-2, with no clear D. The CDR3 contains 13 residues. The V gene lost 0 bases and the J gene lost 7 bases, with 6 bases spanning the gap. The germline V gene has CDR1 MNHEY and CDR2 SVGEGT. CDR3 in DNA: TGTGCCAGCAGTTACTCATTAGGCGGGGAGCTGTTTTTT. Protein sequence: CASSYSLGGELFF.

This clone was counted a few times. The chain has TRBV12-5 and TRBJ2-6; unclear D gene. The CDR3 consists of 15 residues. Per germline, CDR1 LGHNT and CDR2 FRNRAP. V was pared by 3 bases and J by 4 bases, with 10 bases between. CDR3 bases: TGTGCTAGTGGTTTTGGGGAAGTGGGGGCCAACGTCCTGACTTTC. Translation: CASGFGEVGANVLTF.

The chain has TRBV5-7 and TRBJ1-5, with no clear D. TRBV5-7 carries the ORF label, with uncertain function. The CDR3 length is 14 residues. Trimming cost V 2 bases and J 1 base, with 7 bases left between them. Here the CDR3 DNA reads TGTGCCAGCAGCTTTCGACGGAGCAATCAGCCCCAGCATTTT. Translated, it gives CASSFRRSNQPQHF.

This clone came up once. J is TRBJ1-3 and V is TRBV4-1; 8 bases map to TRBD1. After removal of 0 bases from V and 2 bases from J, the junction contained 9 bases not matched to a gene. The V gene's germline CDR1 is MGHRA and CDR2 YSYEKL. CDR3 length equals 18 residues. CDR3 protein: CASSQDSPGGLAGNTIYF. The CDR3 nucleotides read TGCGCCAGCAGCCAAGATAGCCCAGGGGGCTTAGCTGGAAACACCATATATTTT.

This clone was counted once. This sequence joins TRBV19 and TRBJ2-3; unclear D gene. This CDR3 comprises 14 residues. Trimming took off 3 bases at V and 2 bases at J, with 9 bases between the two ends. Germline CDR1 and CDR2: LNHDA and SQIVND (reference sequence). The CDR3 here is CASSIGPPTDTQYF. The DNA for the CDR3 is TGTGCCAGTAGTATTGGGCCTCCCACAGATACGCAGTATTTT.

This CDR3 reads CASSHRGSADTQYF. DNA of the CDR3: TGTGCCAGCAGCCACCGGGGATCGGCAGATACGCAGTATTTT. This rearrangement joins TRBV3-1 (or the pseudogene TRBV3-2) to TRBJ2-3; D may be TRBD2 (5 bases). The V end was cut by 3 bases, the J end by 4 bases, with 11 bases between. Germline V gene lookup returns CDR1 LGHDT and CDR2 YNNKEL (reference sequence). This CDR3 is built from 14 residues.

The V and J genes are TRBV27 and TRBJ2-7, with TRBD2 identical over 7 bases. V shed 5 bases and J 3 bases; nucleotides not matched to a gene: 7. The length of the CDR3 is 14 residues. From germline, CDR1 is MNHEY and CDR2 SMNVEV (reference sequence). CDR3 sequence (DNA): TGTGCCAGCAGTCTCGCGGGGGAGGTCTACGAGCAGTACTTC. It specifies CASSLAGEVYEQYF.

The gene calls are TRBV4-1 and TRBJ1-2; D not certain. This CDR3 has 16 residues. Germline V gives CDR1 MGHRA, CDR2 YSYEKL. Deletions cut 1 base from V and 4 bases from J, with 16 bases between. CDR3: CASSQVAALTSYGYTF. DNA for the CDR3: TGCGCCAGCAGCCAAGTCGCAGCCCTTACGAGCTATGGCTACACCTTC.

Here the CDR3 reads CASRESGSSYNSPLHF. The CDR3 DNA reads TGTGCCAGCAGGGAGTCAGGGAGCTCCTATAATTCACCCCTCCACTTT. V usage is TRBV27 and J usage is TRBJ1-6; a weak D match, TRBD1 (5 bases). The CDR3 has 16 residues. CDR1 and CDR2 (germline): MNHEY, SMNVEV (reference sequence). Trimming removed 6 bases at V and 0 bases at J, with 12 bases between.

This clone was picked up a small number of times. The genes are TRBV2 and TRBJ2-1; TRBD1 matches at 8 bases. From germline, CDR1 is SNHLY and CDR2 FYNNEI. Losses at the gene ends were 5 bases for V and 7 bases for J; bases not matched to a gene: 4. CDR3 length: 13 residues. CDR3 loop: CASSPTGANEQFF. In nucleotides, the CDR3 is TGTGCCAGCAGTCCGACAGGGGCTAATGAGCAGTTCTTC.

This clone showed up just once. V usage is TRBV4-1 and J usage is TRBJ1-1; 9 positions agree with TRBD1. CDR1 and CDR2 (germline): MGHRA, YSYEKL. The CDR3 contains 14 residues. V lost 4 bases and J lost 3; bases outside the gene matches: 3. The chain's CDR3 is CASSRRTGDTEAFF. The CDR3 DNA reads as TGCGCCAGCAGCCGACGGACAGGGGACACTGAAGCTTTCTTT.

A remark on this clone: In this CDR3 the conserved last residue, phenylalanine or tryptophan, is missing, so a read error is likely. The chain recombines TRBV5-1 with TRBJ1-6, with 7 bases that match TRBD1. With V trimmed by 4 bases and J by 9 bases, 7 bases remained unmatched. The CDR3 is 14 residues long. CDR1 SGHRS and CDR2 YFSETQ come from the germline V gene. The CDR3 sequence is CASSPAAGGSPLHL. Written as DNA, the CDR3 is TGCGCCAGCAGCCCGGCGGCAGGGGGTTCACCCCTCCACCTT.

The chain couples TRBV10-3 to TRBJ1-2; D possibly corresponds to TRBD1 (5 bases). There are 14 residues in the CDR3. CDR1 is ENHRY, CDR2 SYGVKD, per germline. V lost 6 bases and J lost 7, with 18 bases in between. The CDR3 reads CAIRGDGGSSGYTF. DNA of the CDR3: TGTGCCATCAGGGGGGATGGAGGGAGCAGTGGCTACACCTTC.

This chain uses TRBV5-1 with TRBJ2-7; 10 bases map to TRBD1. V dropped 3 bases and J dropped 3; count of bases not matched to a gene: 6. CDR1 is SGHRS, CDR2 YFSETQ, per germline. The CDR3 is made up of 15 amino acids. The CDR3 bases are TGCGCCAGCAGCTACGGGACAGGGGTGGGCTACGAGCAGTACTTC. It encodes CASSYGTGVGYEQYF.